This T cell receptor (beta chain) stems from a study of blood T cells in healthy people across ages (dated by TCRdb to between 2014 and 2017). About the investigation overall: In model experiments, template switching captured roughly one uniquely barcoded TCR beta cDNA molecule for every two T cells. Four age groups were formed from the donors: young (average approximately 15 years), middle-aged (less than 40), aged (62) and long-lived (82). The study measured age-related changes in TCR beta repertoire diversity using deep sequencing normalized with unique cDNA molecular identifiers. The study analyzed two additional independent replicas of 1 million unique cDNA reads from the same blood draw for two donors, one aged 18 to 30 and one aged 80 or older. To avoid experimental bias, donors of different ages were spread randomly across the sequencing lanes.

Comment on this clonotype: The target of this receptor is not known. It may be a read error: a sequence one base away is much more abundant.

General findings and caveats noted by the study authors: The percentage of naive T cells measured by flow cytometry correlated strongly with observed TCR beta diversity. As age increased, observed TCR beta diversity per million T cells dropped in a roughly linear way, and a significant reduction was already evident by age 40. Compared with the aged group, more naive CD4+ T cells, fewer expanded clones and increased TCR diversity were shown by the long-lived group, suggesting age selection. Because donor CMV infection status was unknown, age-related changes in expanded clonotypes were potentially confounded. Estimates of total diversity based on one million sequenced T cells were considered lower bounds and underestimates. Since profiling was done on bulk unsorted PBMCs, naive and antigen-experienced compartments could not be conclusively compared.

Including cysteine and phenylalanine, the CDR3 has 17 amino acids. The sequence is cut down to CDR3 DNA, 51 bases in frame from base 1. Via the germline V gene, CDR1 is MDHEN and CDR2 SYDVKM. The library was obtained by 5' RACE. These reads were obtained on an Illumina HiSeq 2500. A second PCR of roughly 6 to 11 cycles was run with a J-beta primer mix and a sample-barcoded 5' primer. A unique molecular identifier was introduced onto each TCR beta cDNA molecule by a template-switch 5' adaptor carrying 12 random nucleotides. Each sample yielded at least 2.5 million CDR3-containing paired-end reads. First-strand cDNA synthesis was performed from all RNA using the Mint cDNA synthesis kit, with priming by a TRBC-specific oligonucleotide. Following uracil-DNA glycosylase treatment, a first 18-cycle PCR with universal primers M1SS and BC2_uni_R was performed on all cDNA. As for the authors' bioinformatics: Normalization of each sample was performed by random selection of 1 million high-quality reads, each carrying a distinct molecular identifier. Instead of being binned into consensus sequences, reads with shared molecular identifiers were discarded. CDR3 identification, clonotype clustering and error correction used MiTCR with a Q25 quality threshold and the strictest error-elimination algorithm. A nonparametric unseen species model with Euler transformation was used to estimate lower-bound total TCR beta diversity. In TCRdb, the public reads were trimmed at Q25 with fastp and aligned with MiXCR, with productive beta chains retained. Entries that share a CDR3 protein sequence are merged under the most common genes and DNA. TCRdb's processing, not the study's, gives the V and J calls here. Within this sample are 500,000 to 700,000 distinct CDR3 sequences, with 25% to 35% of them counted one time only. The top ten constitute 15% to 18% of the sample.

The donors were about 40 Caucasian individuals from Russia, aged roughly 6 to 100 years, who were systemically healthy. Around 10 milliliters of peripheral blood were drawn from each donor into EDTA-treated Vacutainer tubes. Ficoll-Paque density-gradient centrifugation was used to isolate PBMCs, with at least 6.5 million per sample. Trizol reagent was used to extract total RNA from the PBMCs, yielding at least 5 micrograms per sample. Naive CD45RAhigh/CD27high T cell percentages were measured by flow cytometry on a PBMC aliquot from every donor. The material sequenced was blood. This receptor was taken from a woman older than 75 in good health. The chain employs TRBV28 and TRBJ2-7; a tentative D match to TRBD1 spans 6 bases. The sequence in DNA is TGTGCCAGCAGTCCCGGGACACTCGACTGGATAACCTACGAGCGGTACTTC. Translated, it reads CASSPGTLDWITYERYF.